This T cell receptor beta chain was recorded in a study of spatial heterogeneity in lung cancer (dated by TCRdb to the late 2010s). About the full investigation: The donors were 65 to 90 patients from the lung TRACERx cohort who had early-stage, untreated non-small cell lung cancer. Both alpha and beta chains were TCR-sequenced in samples taken at surgery, namely 220 tumor regions, around 70 matched nontumor lung samples and 56 PBMC samples. TCR repertoire features were related to nonsynonymous mutation counts determined by whole-exome sequencing of tumor tissue. Follow-up PBMC samples were sequenced whenever the samples were available, and the median time to follow-up was around 2 years after resection. The study quantitatively compared TCR alpha and beta repertoires across multiple tumor regions, matched nontumor lung and blood in non-small cell lung cancer. More beta-chain than alpha-chain transcripts were consistently detected, likely reflecting higher beta-chain transcript abundance. In the raw uncorrected reads, each unique combination of TCR and UMI appeared more than ten times on average.

CDR1 KGHSH and CDR2 LQKENI were looked up in the germline V gene. V and J are truncated by 3 bases and 8 bases respectively, leaving an intervening sequence of 11 bases. The CDR3, cysteine through phenylalanine, is 14 amino acids long. The entry retains the CDR3 DNA only, 42 bases that are in frame from base 1. This clonotype occurred many times. The antigen this receptor binds is unknown. Base qualities are not at hand, and no much larger clone is one base apart. Preparation of the library involved 5' RACE. The listed sequencing device is NextSeq 500. In the TCR library protocol, a unique molecular identifier was attached to each TCR cDNA molecule so that PCR and sequencing errors could be corrected. In the source study's methods: Decombinator tools were used for TCR identification, UMI-based error correction and CDR3 extraction. Expanded TCRs were defined as those above a frequency of 2 per 1,000, corresponding to the top 1% of the tumor frequency distribution. Each repertoire was subsampled 100 times to 5,000 TCRs, after which Renyi diversity was computed with the R vegan package. CDR3 similarity networks were constructed using string-kernel similarity of amino acid triplets, with links drawn between CDR3s whose pairwise similarity was above 0.82. The public reads were run again by TCRdb, first through fastp at Q25 and then through MiXCR, and only productive beta chains were kept. Each entry merges the rows of one CDR3 protein and shows their most common DNA and genes. TCRdb, not the authors, supplied the V and J calls. In all, the sample holds 17,000 or so distinct CDR3 sequences, and 8% to 10% of those were seen once. The ten largest clones add up to approximately 34% of the sample.

The label giving this sample's time point can be read as: blood at routine non-recurrence follow-up after resection. Whole RNA extracted from tumor and nontumor lung tissue, or from cryopreserved PBMC samples, was used for TCR sequencing without cell sorting. Patients were selected for TCR sequencing only if sufficient RNA was available from at least two tumor regions. Study-level results and caveats: Confirming at a functional level the hypothesis that regional TCRs recognize regional mutations was considered to require additional single-cell paired TCR alpha and beta sequencing. Only roughly 15 patients were included in the comparisons of baseline and follow-up blood repertoires. Ubiquitous expanded tumor TCRs were detected in blood more often at tumor resection than at routine follow-up.

The sample was PBMCs, taken at follow-up. The rearrangement combines TRBV18 with TRBJ1-6; no D gene can be assigned with confidence. The clonotype originates from a female donor with early-stage non-small cell lung cancer. The CDR3 here reads CASSPDSGYSPLHF. The DNA reads TGTGCCAGCTCACCGGATTCGGGTTATTCACCCCTCCACTTT.